One and the same sample provided the 13 T cell receptor beta chains below, sequenced in a study of T cell repertoires in cytomegalovirus infection. TCRdb reprocessed the reads with MiXCR, giving one entry per CDR3 protein. In the table there are more than 90,000 distinct CDR3 sequences, 10% of which are singletons. Their specific antigens are unknown. Sequencing input: PBMCs, sequenced either directly or after in vitro stimulation (not recorded which). The receptors were sampled from a human donor in good health (CMV status not recorded). Some clones in this sample may be carry-over from other donors' samples.

The chain couples TRBV5-1 to TRBJ2-3; TRBD2 is a possible D gene (6 bases). Germline CDR1 is SGHRS and CDR2 is YFSETQ. CDR3 length: 14 amino acids. Trimming shortened V by 3 bases and J by 0 bases, and 8 bases separated the two germline ends. Here the CDR3 reads CASSWAGSTDTQYF. Here the CDR3 DNA reads TGCGCCAGCAGCTGGGCGGGAAGCACAGATACGCAGTATTTT.

This clonotype was detected ten times or more. DNA for the CDR3: TGTGCCAGCAGTAAGGACGAGTCCTACGCGGACAATGAGCAGTTCTTC. It encodes CASSKDESYADNEQFF. The chain joins TRBV2 to TRBJ2-1; no definite D call. The CDR3 is 16 amino acids. Trimming took off 5 bases at V and 5 bases at J, with 19 bases between the two ends. CDR1 is SNHLY and CDR2 is FYNNEI in the germline V gene.

This clonotype was seen many times. The CDR3 nucleotides are TGTGCCAGCAGTTTTTTGCTAGCGGCAGACCTCACAGATACGCAGTATTTT. Its protein is CASSFLLAADLTDTQYF. This chain links TRBV12-3 or TRBV12-4 with TRBJ2-3, with 7 bases aligning to TRBD2. The V gene end was trimmed by 3 bases and the J gene end by 2 bases; junction bases not matched to a gene: 11. The CDR3 runs to 17 residues.

In its sample, this clonotype was seen a few times. The V call is TRBV19, the J call TRBJ2-6; the D is unclear. Trimming stripped 6 bases from V and 0 bases from J, with 9 bases between. The V gene's germline CDR1 is LNHDA and CDR2 SQIVND (reference sequence). CDR3 length: 15 amino acids. The DNA of the CDR3 is TGTGCCAGTAGCGCCCTCCCCTCTGGGGCCAACGTCCTGACTTTC. This gives the protein CASSALPSGANVLTF.

This clonotype has at least ten counts. This rearrangement joins TRBV5-1 to TRBJ2-3, with D perhaps assigned TRBD1 or TRBD2 (5 bases each). CDR1 SGHRS and CDR2 YFSETQ come from the germline V gene. There are 15 residues in the CDR3. V was shortened by 3 bases and J by 3 bases, with 14 bases between the two germline ends. CDR3 residues: CASSSVQGGTDTQYF. The DNA of the CDR3 is TGCGCCAGCAGCTCGGTCCAGGGCGGGACAGATACGCAGTATTTT.

There are a few counts of this clonotype. This chain links TRBV24-1 with TRBJ2-5; D is possibly TRBD2 (5 bases). V gave up 9 bases and J gave up 5 bases, with 12 bases separating them. The CDR3 is made up of 12 amino acids. Germline V gives CDR1 KGHDR, CDR2 SFDVKD. The CDR3 nucleotides are TGTGCCACCGCGGGTGGCGGGGAGACCCAGTACTTC. Its translation: CATAGGGETQYF.

The chain employs TRBV7-8 and TRBJ2-7, with D perhaps TRBD1 or TRBD2 (5 bases each). Germline loops: CDR1 SGHVS, CDR2 FQNEAQ. There are 15 residues in the CDR3. The germline V and J ends were trimmed by 0 bases and 3 bases, with 12 bases remaining between them. The CDR3 DNA reads TGTGCCAGCAGCTTAGCCCAGGGACCGATCTACGAGCAGTACTTC. As protein: CASSLAQGPIYEQYF. The variable domain in full, completed from reference TRBV7-8 and TRBJ2-7, reads GAGVSQSPRYKVAKRGQDVALRCDPISGHVSLFWYQQALGQGPEFLTYFQNEAQLDKSGLPSDRFFAERPEGSVSTLKIQRTQQEDSAVYLCASSLAQGPIYEQYFGPGTRLTVT.

Many counts were recorded for this clonotype. The gene calls are TRBV7-2 and TRBJ2-1, with 8 bases that match TRBD1. V trimming: 2 bases; J trimming: 6 bases; junction bases outside the gene matches: 6. Germline loops: CDR1 SGHTA, CDR2 FQGNSA. This CDR3 is built from 15 residues. The CDR3 nucleotides are TGTGCCAGCAGCTTAAGCCAGGGGGCGTTCAATGAGCAGTTCTTC. This gives the protein CASSLSQGAFNEQFF.

The table lists this clonotype with many counts. The chain carries TRBV12-3 or TRBV12-4 and TRBJ1-1, with 9 bases that match TRBD1. Losses at the gene ends were 5 bases for V and 6 bases for J; bases not matched to a gene: 4. The CDR3 extends over 13 amino acids. The CDR3: CASSLRQGAEAFF. For the CDR3, the DNA is TGTGCCAGCAGTCTACGACAGGGGGCTGAAGCTTTCTTT.

This clonotype was observed many times. The chain carries TRBV6-2 or TRBV6-3 and TRBJ2-1; 11 bases fit TRBD1. The junction had 12 bases not matched to a gene; V was cut back by 7 bases and J by 10 bases. There are 15 residues in the CDR3. Germline V gene sequence: CDR1 MNHEY, CDR2 SVGEGT. The CDR3 here is CASTPTGQGGVEQFF. The CDR3 region has the DNA TGTGCCAGCACCCCGACGGGACAGGGGGGCGTGGAGCAGTTCTTC.

In its sample, this clonotype was seen once. J is TRBJ2-2 and V is TRBV5-1; the match to TRBD1 covers 7 bases. This CDR3 region has 14 residues. CDR1 is SGHRS, CDR2 YFSETQ, per germline. V was pared by 4 bases and J by 6 bases, with 6 bases of the junction left unmatched. CDR3 region: CASSLLTGPGELFF. The DNA for the CDR3 is TGCGCCAGCAGCCTTTTGACAGGGCCCGGGGAGCTGTTTTTT.

This clonotype was seen at least ten times. The chain uses TRBV7-2 and TRBJ2-1; possibly TRBD2 for D (5 bases). Trimming left V 4 bases short and J 7 bases short, with 20 bases between. The CDR3 spans 16 residues. The germline V gene has CDR1 SGHTA and CDR2 FQGNSA. CDR3 residues: CASSYNGAYLANEQFF. CDR3 DNA: TGTGCCAGCAGCTACAATGGAGCATATTTAGCGAATGAGCAGTTCTTC.

This clonotype has only a few counts. The chain has TRBV9 and TRBJ2-1; weak D call: TRBD2 (5 bases). CDR1 SGDLS and CDR2 YYNGEE come from the germline V gene. Between the trimmed V and J ends, which lost 0 bases and 7 bases, there was a span of 14 bases. The length of the CDR3 is 15 residues. DNA for the CDR3: TGTGCCAGCAGCGTAGGAGGGTTAGAATTAAATGAGCAGTTCTTC. Translated, it gives CASSVGGLELNEQFF.